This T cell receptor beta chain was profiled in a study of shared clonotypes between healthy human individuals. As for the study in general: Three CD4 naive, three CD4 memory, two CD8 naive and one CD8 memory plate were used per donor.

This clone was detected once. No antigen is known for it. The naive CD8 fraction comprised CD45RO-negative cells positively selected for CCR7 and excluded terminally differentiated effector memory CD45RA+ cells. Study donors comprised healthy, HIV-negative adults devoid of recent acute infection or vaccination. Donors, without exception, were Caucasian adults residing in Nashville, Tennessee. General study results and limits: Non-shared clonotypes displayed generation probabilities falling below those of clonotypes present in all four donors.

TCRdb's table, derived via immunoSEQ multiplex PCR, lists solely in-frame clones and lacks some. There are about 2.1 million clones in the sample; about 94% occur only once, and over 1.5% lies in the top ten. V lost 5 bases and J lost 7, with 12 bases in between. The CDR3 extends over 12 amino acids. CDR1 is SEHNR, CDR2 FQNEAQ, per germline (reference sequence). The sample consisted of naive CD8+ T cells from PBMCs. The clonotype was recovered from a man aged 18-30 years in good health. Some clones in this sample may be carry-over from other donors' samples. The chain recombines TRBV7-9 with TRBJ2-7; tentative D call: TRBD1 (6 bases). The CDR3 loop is CASSPGHREQYF. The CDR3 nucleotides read TGTGCCAGCAGCCCGGGACATCGGGAGCAGTACTTC.